The subject of this entry is one T cell receptor beta chain. What it binds is not known. The sample belongs to a study of naive and memory T cell subsets. A UMI-containing oligonucleotide was joined by 3' ligation to the TCR cDNA template. Input was roughly 1 to 1000 ng of DNase-treated total RNA without cell sorting. Study results and caveats: This RNA-based method may be sensitive to activation-related transcript changes.

The SP2 primer and nested alpha and beta constant region primers amplified ligated cDNA in four rounds. Each CDR3 protein gets one entry after TCRdb re-called the 5' RACE reads with MiXCR. The sample consists of over 50,000 distinct CDR3 sequences, under 10% of them appearing once. Trimming took off 5 bases at V and 14 bases at J, with 20 bases between the two ends. The CDR3 covers 13 residues. The chain has TRBV12-3 or TRBV12-4 and TRBJ2-3, with a weak D call TRBD1 (7 bases). This clonotype originated in a female donor in good health. The DNA of the CDR3 is TGTGCCAGCAGTCCGACACAGGGGACGGGGGTGTATTTT. Protein product: CASSPTQGTGVYF.